This TCR beta chain stems from a study of blood T cells in healthy people across ages. The study's findings and limits: Measured against age, TCR beta diversity per million T cells decreased in a roughly linear manner. Percentage of naive T cells showed a strong correlation with TCR beta diversity.

CDR1 is SQVTM and CDR2 is ANQGSEA in the germline V gene. V lost 7 bases and J lost 3; bases outside the gene matches: 11. The CDR3 has 16 residues. This clonotype showed up just a few times. The antigen remains unidentified. Alongside a J-beta primer mix, a sample-barcoded 5' primer served in a second PCR lasting about 6 to 12 cycles. MiXCR was run by TCRdb on the 5' RACE reads, yielding one entry per CDR3 protein. The data hold some 1.6 million distinct CDR3 sequences, with 34% observed a single time. For every donor, a draw yielded approximately 9.9 milliliters of peripheral blood. The TCR comes from a woman aged 25 to 45 in good health. The sequenced sample was blood. The chain joins TRBV29-1 to TRBJ2-1, with TRBD2 matching 11 bases. CDR3 nucleotides: TGCAGCGCCGAGGGGCTAGCGGGGGGCGGCTACAATGAGCAGTTCTTC. It translates to CSAEGLAGGGYNEQFF.